Listed below are T cell receptor beta chains from one sample, sequenced in a study of T cell repertoires in cytomegalovirus infection. TCRdb reprocessed the reads with MiXCR, giving one entry per CDR3 protein. The sample holds about a million distinct CDR3 sequences, roughly 30% seen once. These TCRs are of unknown antigen specificity. The sample here was cultured CD8+ T cells from PBMCs, taken from culture after CMV antigen stimulation. The receptors come from a human donor in good health (CMV status not recorded). Some clones in this sample may be carry-over from other donors' samples. Each CDR3 is given with its conserved first and last residue. D genes are given only for firm matches. Clone size is given for some rows only: seen once, a few or many times, or a class if the clone is expanded.

v_call	d_call	j_call	clone_size	cdr3_aa	cdr3_nt
TRBV27	TRBD1	TRBJ1-1	-	CASSWDRWAEAFF	TGTGCCAGCAGTTGGGACAGGTGGGCTGAAGCTTTCTTT
TRBV28	-	TRBJ1-1	-	CASSFRQGHEAFF	TGTGCCAGCAGTTTTCGCCAGGGGCATGAAGCTTTCTTT
TRBV4-1	-	TRBJ2-7	few	CASSQDLGSRLYEQYF	TGCGCCAGCAGCCAAGATCTGGGCAGCCGGCTCTACGAGCAGTACTTC
TRBV7-9	TRBD1	TRBJ1-2	many	CASSFPGQELNYGYTF	TGTGCCAGCAGCTTTCCGGGACAGGAGCTTAACTATGGCTACACCTTC
TRBV5-5	TRBD2	TRBJ2-3	few	CASSLTSGLGFTDTQYF	TGTGCCAGCAGCTTGACTAGCGGGTTAGGTTTCACAGATACGCAGTATTTT
TRBV7-6	-	TRBJ2-2	many	CASSLGLRTENTGELFF	TGTGCCAGCAGCTTAGGACTCCGGACAGAGAACACCGGGGAGCTGTTTTTT
TRBV12-3/TRBV12-4	-	TRBJ1-1	many	CASSSRKRQATEAFF	TGTGCCAGCAGTTCCCGTAAGCGACAGGCCACTGAAGCTTTCTTT
TRBV27	TRBD2	TRBJ2-1	-	CASSGLAKSPYNEQFF	TGTGCCAGCAGTGGACTAGCGAAAAGCCCATACAATGAGCAGTTCTTC
TRBV6-1	TRBD1	TRBJ1-1	few	CASSEEGAPNTEAFF	TGTGCCAGCAGTGAAGAGGGGGCACCGAACACTGAAGCTTTCTTT
TRBV7-9	-	TRBJ2-5	few	CASSPLTDRQETQYF	TGTGCCAGCAGCCCTTTGACAGACCGACAAGAGACCCAGTACTTC
TRBV27	-	TRBJ1-4	few	CASTGRADEKLFF	TGTGCCAGCACCGGCAGGGCGGACGAAAAACTGTTTTTT
TRBV20-1	TRBD2	TRBJ2-1	-	CSARTLAGGPNEQFF	TGCAGTGCTAGAACACTAGCGGGGGGGCCCAATGAGCAGTTCTTC
TRBV6-2/TRBV6-3	-	TRBJ1-5	few	CASSQSQYAEWANQPQHF	TGTGCCAGCAGTCAAAGCCAGTACGCCGAGTGGGCCAATCAGCCCCAGCATTTT
TRBV7-8	TRBD1	TRBJ2-2	many	CASSDPSGTENTGELFF	TGTGCCAGCAGCGACCCATCCGGGACAGAGAACACCGGGGAGCTGTTTTTT
TRBV10-2	-	TRBJ2-2	few	CASIGPLGGKNTGELFF	TGCGCCAGCATTGGGCCCTTAGGCGGAAAGAACACCGGGGAGCTGTTTTTT
TRBV7-9	-	TRBJ1-5	-	CASSPILPDRSNQPQHF	TGTGCCAGCAGCCCGATCCTCCCCGACAGGAGCAATCAGCCCCAGCATTTT
TRBV6-1	-	TRBJ2-7	many	CASSVTESSYEQYF	TGTGCCAGCAGTGTCACAGAGAGCTCCTACGAGCAGTACTTC
TRBV20-1	-	TRBJ1-1	-	CSADGGQVVTEAFF	TGCAGTGCGGACGGAGGGCAGGTAGTCACTGAAGCTTTCTTT
TRBV5-1	-	TRBJ1-1	-	CASSFRATGLYMNTEAFF	TGCGCCAGCAGCTTTAGGGCCACGGGTCTATACATGAACACTGAAGCTTTCTTT
TRBV7-3	-	TRBJ1-6	-	CASSVTGVWGNSPLHF	TGTGCCAGCAGCGTAACGGGAGTATGGGGCAATTCACCCCTCCACTTT
TRBV12-3/TRBV12-4	TRBD2	TRBJ2-7	-	CASSSSRAGGPHSYEQYF	TGTGCCAGCAGTTCCTCGAGGGCGGGAGGGCCCCACTCCTACGAGCAGTACTTC
TRBV19	-	TRBJ2-2	-	CASSIEPPGAVDTGELFF	TGTGCCAGTAGTATAGAGCCCCCAGGGGCGGTGGACACCGGGGAGCTGTTTTTT
TRBV13	-	TRBJ2-5	-	CASTPRGQETQYF	TGTGCCAGCACCCCGCGGGGTCAAGAGACCCAGTACTTC
TRBV27	TRBD1	TRBJ1-6	few	CASSFWDRVNSPLHF	TGTGCCAGCAGTTTTTGGGACAGGGTAAATTCACCCCTCCACTTT
TRBV4-2	-	TRBJ1-1	-	CASSQGALVGPNTEAFF	TGTGCCAGCAGCCAAGGTGCCCTTGTCGGTCCGAACACTGAAGCTTTCTTT
TRBV7-6	-	TRBJ1-4	few	CASSGRREELRGGNEKLFF	TGTGCCAGCAGCGGCCGCAGGGAGGAACTAAGAGGGGGGAATGAAAAACTGTTTTTT
TRBV19	-	TRBJ1-1	many	CASRIGATEAFF	TGTGCCAGTAGGATTGGGGCCACTGAAGCTTTCTTT
TRBV5-1	-	TRBJ1-4	few	CASSFTTGEKLFF	TGCGCCAGCAGCTTCACCACAGGTGAAAAACTGTTTTTT
TRBV7-4	TRBD1	TRBJ1-1	-	CASSFRGGEGTEAFF	TGTGCCAGCAGCTTCCGAGGGGGCGAGGGCACTGAAGCTTTCTTT
TRBV6-5	-	TRBJ2-2	-	CATNRETTGELFF	TGTGCCACCAACAGGGAGACTACCGGGGAGCTGTTTTTT
TRBV7-2	-	TRBJ2-1	many	CASSLAGNNEQFF	TGTGCCAGCAGCTTAGCGGGAAACAATGAGCAGTTCTTC
TRBV27	TRBD1	TRBJ1-1	few	CASSLMTGYTEAFF	TGTGCCAGCAGTTTAATGACAGGGTATACTGAAGCTTTCTTT
TRBV5-4	-	TRBJ2-3	-	CASSSNGGPDTQYF	TGTGCCAGCAGCTCCAACGGAGGTCCAGATACGCAGTATTTT
TRBV19	-	TRBJ1-1	-	CASSIGGSPAFF	TGTGCCAGTAGTATAGGGGGTTCCCCTGCTTTCTTT
TRBV7-3	TRBD1	TRBJ2-2	once	CASSPRDSMNTGELFF	TGTGCCAGCAGCCCCAGGGACAGTATGAACACCGGGGAGCTGTTTTTT
TRBV20-1	-	TRBJ1-4	few	CSAPWGFSEKLFF	TGCAGTGCCCCTTGGGGGTTTTCGGAAAAACTGTTTTTT
TRBV7-6	-	TRBJ1-4	-	CANSPKYDEKLFF	TGTGCCAACAGCCCCAAATACGATGAAAAACTGTTTTTT
TRBV5-1	TRBD1	TRBJ2-1	few	CASSLGTGRDEQFF	TGCGCCAGCAGCTTGGGGACAGGGCGCGATGAGCAGTTCTTC
TRBV7-9	-	TRBJ2-7	few	CASTSHEGSYEQYF	TGTGCCAGCACATCCCATGAGGGTTCCTACGAGCAGTACTTC
TRBV7-6	-	TRBJ2-1	-	CASSLDKGIYNEQFF	TGTGCCAGCAGCTTAGACAAGGGTATCTACAATGAGCAGTTCTTC
TRBV6-2/TRBV6-3	-	TRBJ1-6	-	CASSSPDRDNSPLHF	TGTGCCAGCAGTTCGCCGGACCGAGATAATTCACCCCTCCACTTT
TRBV2	TRBD2	TRBJ2-7	-	CASSAYGGGYEQYF	TGTGCCAGCAGTGCCTATGGGGGGGGTTACGAGCAGTACTTC
TRBV4-1	TRBD1	TRBJ1-2	few	CASSQTTGGIPYGYTF	TGCGCCAGCAGCCAAACCACAGGGGGTATTCCCTATGGCTACACCTTC
TRBV6-6	-	TRBJ1-4	few	CASSQTGRRVTNEKLFF	TGTGCCAGCAGCCAAACAGGGAGAAGGGTGACTAATGAAAAACTGTTTTTT
TRBV7-9	-	TRBJ2-5	few	CASSGQGETQYF	TGTGCCAGCAGCGGACAAGGAGAGACCCAGTACTTC
TRBV12-5	TRBD1	TRBJ2-1	-	CASGLVPQGDLYNEQFF	TGTGCTAGTGGTTTGGTTCCACAGGGGGACCTCTACAATGAGCAGTTCTTC
TRBV27	TRBD1	TRBJ1-1	-	CASRQGLGTEAFF	TGTGCCAGTAGACAGGGGTTGGGCACTGAAGCTTTCTTT
TRBV25-1	TRBD1	TRBJ1-1	many	CASSVRGQTEAFF	TGTGCCAGCAGTGTGAGGGGACAGACTGAAGCTTTCTTT
TRBV7-9	-	TRBJ2-5	-	CAGSLNQRREETQYF	TGTGCCGGCAGCCTAAACCAGCGCCGGGAAGAGACCCAGTACTTC
TRBV7-2	-	TRBJ1-2	many	CASSLVLSGYTF	TGTGCCAGCAGCTTAGTACTCAGTGGCTACACCTTC
TRBV5-6	-	TRBJ2-7	few	CASSLVLSSYEQYF	TGTGCCAGCAGCTTGGTCTTGAGCTCCTACGAGCAGTACTTC
TRBV7-3	-	TRBJ2-1	-	CASSLKGGISGSSYNEQFF	TGTGCCAGCAGCTTAAAAGGCGGAATATCTGGGAGCTCCTACAATGAGCAGTTCTTC
TRBV6-2/TRBV6-3	-	TRBJ1-2	few	CASSRPSYYGYTF	TGTGCCAGCAGTCGACCATCTTACTATGGCTACACCTTC
TRBV7-9	TRBD1	TRBJ2-1	many	CASSGQGRGNEQFF	TGTGCCAGCAGCGGACAGGGGAGGGGCAATGAGCAGTTCTTC
TRBV19	-	TRBJ2-5	few	CASSFSNPETQYF	TGTGCCAGTAGTTTCTCCAATCCAGAGACCCAGTACTTC